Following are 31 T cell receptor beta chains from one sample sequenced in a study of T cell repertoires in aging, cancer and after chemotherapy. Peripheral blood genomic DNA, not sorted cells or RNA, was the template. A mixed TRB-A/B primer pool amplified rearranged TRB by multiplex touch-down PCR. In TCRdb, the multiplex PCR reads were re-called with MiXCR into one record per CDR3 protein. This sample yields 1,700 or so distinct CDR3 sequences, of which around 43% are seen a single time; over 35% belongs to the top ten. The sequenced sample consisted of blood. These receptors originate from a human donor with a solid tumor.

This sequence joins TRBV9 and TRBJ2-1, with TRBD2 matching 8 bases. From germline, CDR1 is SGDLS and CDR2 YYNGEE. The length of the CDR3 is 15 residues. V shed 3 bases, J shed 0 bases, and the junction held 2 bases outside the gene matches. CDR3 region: CASSASGSSYNEQFF. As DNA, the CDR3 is TGTGCCAGCAGCGCCAGCGGGAGCTCCTACAATGAGCAGTTCTTC.

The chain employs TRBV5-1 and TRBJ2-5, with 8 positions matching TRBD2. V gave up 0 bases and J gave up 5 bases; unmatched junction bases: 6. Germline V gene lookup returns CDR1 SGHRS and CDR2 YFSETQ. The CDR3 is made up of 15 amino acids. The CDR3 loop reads CASSLAGGPGETQYF. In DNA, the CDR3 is TGCGCCAGCAGCTTGGCGGGAGGGCCTGGGGAGACCCAGTACTTC.

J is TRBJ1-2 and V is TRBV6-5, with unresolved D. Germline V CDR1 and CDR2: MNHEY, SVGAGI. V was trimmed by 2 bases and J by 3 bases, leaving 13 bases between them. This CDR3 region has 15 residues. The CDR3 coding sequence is TGTGCCAGCAGTTACGCAGCCAACCTTCACTATGGCTACACCTTC. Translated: CASSYAANLHYGYTF.

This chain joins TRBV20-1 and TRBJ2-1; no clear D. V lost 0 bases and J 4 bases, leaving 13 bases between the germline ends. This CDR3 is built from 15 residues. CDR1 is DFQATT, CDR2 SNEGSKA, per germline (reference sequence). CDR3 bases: TGCAGTGCTAGAGATCCGGGCGGCACTTACAATGAGCAGTTCTTC. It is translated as CSARDPGGTYNEQFF.

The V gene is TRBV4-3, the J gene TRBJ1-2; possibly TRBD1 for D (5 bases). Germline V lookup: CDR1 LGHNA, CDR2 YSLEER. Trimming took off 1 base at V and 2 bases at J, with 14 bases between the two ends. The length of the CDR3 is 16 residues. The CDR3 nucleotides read TGCGCCAGCAGCCAAGCCTGGGGGGATTCCAACTATGGCTACACCTTC. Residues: CASSQAWGDSNYGYTF.

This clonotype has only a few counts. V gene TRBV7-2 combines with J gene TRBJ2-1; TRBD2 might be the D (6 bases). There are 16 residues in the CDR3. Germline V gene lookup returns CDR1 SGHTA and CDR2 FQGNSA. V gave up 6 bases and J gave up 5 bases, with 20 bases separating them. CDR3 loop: CASRPRGGNGNNEQFF. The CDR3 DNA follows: TGTGCCAGCAGACCTAGGGGAGGTAACGGCAACAATGAGCAGTTCTTC. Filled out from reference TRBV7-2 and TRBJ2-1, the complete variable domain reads GAGVSQSPSNKVTEKGKDVELRCDPISGHTALYWYRQSLGQGLEFLIYFQGNSAPDKSGLPSDRFSAERTGGSVSTLTIQRTQQEDSAVYLCASRPRGGNGNNEQFFGPGTRLTVL.

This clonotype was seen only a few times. The CDR3 sequence: CASSLRRSEDGYTF. DNA for the CDR3: TGTGCCAGCAGCTTAAGGCGGTCCGAAGATGGCTACACCTTC. V gene TRBV7-9 combines with J gene TRBJ1-2; no clear D. This CDR3 has 14 residues. Per the germline V gene, CDR1 is SEHNR and CDR2 is FQNEAQ (reference sequence). V lost 2 bases, J lost 6 bases, and 13 bases lay in between.

The CDR3 DNA reads TGTGCCAGCAGTCGCCAGGGACGTGCTTTCTTT. This codes for CASSRQGRAFF. This chain uses TRBV12-3 or TRBV12-4 with TRBJ1-1, with a weak D call TRBD1 (5 bases). The CDR3 has 11 residues. Trimming took 5 bases from V and 11 from J, leaving 12 bases between them.

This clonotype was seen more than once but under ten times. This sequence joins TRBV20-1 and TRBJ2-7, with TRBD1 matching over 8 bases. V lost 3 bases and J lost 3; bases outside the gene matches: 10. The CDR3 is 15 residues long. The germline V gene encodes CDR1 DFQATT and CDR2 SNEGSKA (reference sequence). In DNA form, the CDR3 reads TGCAGTGCTAGGGGGTCGTGGGGACAGGTCTACGAGCAGTACTTC. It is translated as CSARGSWGQVYEQYF.

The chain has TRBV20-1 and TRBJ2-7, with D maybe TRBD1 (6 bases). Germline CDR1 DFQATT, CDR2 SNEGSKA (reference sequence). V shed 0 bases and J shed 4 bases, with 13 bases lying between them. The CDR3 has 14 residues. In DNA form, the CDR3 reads TGCAGTGCTAGAGATCCAGGGGACATGTACGAGCAGTACTTC. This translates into CSARDPGDMYEQYF.

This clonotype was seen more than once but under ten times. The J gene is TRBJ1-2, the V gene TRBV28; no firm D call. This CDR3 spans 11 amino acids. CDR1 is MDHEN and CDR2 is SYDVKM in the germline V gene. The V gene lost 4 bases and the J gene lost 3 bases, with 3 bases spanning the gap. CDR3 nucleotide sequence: TGTGCCAGCAGTTCCTACTATGGCTACACCTTC. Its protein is CASSSYYGYTF.

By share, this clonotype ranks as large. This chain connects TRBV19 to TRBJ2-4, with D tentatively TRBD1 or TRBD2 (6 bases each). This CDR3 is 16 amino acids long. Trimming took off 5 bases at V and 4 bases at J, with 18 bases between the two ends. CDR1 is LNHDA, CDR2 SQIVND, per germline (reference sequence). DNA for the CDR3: TGTGCCAGTAGTGGAAGAGGGGGGCGGTGGAAAAACATTCAGTACTTC. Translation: CASSGRGGRWKNIQYF.

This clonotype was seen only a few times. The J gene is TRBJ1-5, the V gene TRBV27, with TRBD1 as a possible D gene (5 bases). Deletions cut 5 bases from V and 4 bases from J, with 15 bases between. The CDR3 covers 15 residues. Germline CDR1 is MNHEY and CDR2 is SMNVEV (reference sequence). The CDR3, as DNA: TGTGCCAGCAGTCCCCGCCCCGACAGTAATCAGCCCCAGCATTTT. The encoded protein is CASSPRPDSNQPQHF.

The CDR3 reads CASSLTDLSSYNSPLHF. CDR3 coding DNA: TGTGCCAGCAGCTTGACCGATCTCAGCTCCTATAATTCACCCCTCCACTTT. The chain carries TRBV7-9 and TRBJ1-6, with D unresolved. Trimming took 3 bases from V and 0 from J, leaving 12 bases between them. The germline V gene encodes CDR1 SEHNR and CDR2 FQNEAQ (reference sequence). The CDR3 is 17 residues long.

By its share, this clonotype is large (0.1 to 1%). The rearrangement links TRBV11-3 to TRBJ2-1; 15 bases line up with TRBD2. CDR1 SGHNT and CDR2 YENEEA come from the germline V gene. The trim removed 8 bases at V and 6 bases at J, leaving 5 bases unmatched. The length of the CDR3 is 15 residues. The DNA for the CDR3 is TGTGCCAGCGGCCCGGGACTAGCGGGAGGCAATGAGCAGTTCTTC. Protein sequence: CASGPGLAGGNEQFF. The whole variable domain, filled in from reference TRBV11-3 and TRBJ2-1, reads EAGVVQSPRYKIIEKKQPVAFWCNPISGHNTLYWYLQNLGQGPELLIRYENEEAVDDSQLPKDRFSAERLKGVDSTLKIQPAELGDSAVYLCASGPGLAGGNEQFFGPGTRLTVL.

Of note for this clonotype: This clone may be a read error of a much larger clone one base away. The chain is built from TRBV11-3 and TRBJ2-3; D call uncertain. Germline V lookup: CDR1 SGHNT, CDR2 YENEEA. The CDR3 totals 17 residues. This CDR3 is CAGSLDGLDGWADTQYF. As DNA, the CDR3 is TGTGCCGGCAGCTTAGATGGGCTAGACGGTTGGGCAGATACGCAGTATTTT. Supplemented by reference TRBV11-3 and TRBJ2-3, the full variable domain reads EAGVVQSPRYKIIEKKQPVAFWCNPISGHNTLYWYLQNLGQGPELLIRYENEEAVDDSQLPKDRFSAERLKGVDSTLKIQPAELGDSAVYLCAGSLDGLDGWADTQYFGPGTRLTVL.

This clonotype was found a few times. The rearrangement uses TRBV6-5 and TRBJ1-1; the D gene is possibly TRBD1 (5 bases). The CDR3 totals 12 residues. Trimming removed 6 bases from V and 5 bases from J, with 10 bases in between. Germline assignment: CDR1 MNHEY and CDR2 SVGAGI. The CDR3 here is CASRPGKTEAFF. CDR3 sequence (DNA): TGTGCCAGCAGGCCAGGGAAGACTGAAGCTTTCTTT.

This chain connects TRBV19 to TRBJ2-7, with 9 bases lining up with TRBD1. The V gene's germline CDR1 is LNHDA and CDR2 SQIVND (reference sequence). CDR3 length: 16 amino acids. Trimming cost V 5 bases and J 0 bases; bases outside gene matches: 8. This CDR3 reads CASSPETGGGSYEQYF. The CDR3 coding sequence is TGTGCCAGTAGTCCAGAAACAGGGGGCGGCTCCTACGAGCAGTACTTC.

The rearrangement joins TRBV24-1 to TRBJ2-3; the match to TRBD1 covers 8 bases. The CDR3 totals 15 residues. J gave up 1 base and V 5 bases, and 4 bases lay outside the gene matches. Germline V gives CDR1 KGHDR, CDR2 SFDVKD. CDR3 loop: CATSVPGQGTDTQYF. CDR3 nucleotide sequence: TGTGCCACCAGTGTACCGGGACAGGGCACAGATACGCAGTATTTT.

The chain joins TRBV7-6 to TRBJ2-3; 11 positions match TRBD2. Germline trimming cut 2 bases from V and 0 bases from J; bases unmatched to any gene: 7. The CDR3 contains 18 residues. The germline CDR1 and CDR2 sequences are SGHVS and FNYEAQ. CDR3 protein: CASSLHLAGGSSTDTQYF. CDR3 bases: TGTGCCAGCAGCTTACACCTAGCGGGAGGAAGCAGCACAGATACGCAGTATTTT.

This CDR3 is CAWSYTGNYGYTF. The CDR3 DNA reads as TGTGCCTGGAGCTATACAGGGAACTATGGCTACACCTTC. The genes are TRBV30 and TRBJ1-2; the D gene is possibly TRBD1 (6 bases). V shed 3 bases and J shed 2 bases, with 10 bases lying between them. CDR3 length: 13 amino acids. The germline gives CDR1 GTSNPN, CDR2 SVGIG (reference sequence).

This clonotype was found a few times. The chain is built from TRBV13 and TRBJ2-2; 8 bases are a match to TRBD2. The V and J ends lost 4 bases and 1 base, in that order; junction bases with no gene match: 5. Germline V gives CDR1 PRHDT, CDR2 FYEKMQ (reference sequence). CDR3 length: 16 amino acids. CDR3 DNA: TGTGCCAGCAGCTCCACGGCGGGGGGGAACACCGGGGAGCTGTTTTTT. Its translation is CASSSTAGGNTGELFF.

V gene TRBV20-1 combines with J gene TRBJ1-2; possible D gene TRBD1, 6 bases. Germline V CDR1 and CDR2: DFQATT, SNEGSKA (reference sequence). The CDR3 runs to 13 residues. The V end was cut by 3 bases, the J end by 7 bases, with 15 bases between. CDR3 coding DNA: TGCAGTGCTAGCCCCCCAGGGGTGGCTGGCTACACCTTC. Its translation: CSASPPGVAGYTF.

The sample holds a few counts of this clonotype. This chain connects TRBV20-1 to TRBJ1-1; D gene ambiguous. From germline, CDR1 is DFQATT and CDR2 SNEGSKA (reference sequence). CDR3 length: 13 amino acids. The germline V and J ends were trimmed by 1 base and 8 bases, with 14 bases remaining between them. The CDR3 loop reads CSARVLPAGEAFF. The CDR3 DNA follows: TGCAGTGCTAGAGTCTTGCCGGCGGGAGAAGCTTTCTTT.

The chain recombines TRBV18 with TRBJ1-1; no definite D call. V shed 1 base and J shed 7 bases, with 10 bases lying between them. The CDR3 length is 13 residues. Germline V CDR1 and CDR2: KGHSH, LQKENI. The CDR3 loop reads CASSPLPGNEAFF. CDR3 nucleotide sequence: TGTGCCAGCTCACCACTCCCCGGGAATGAAGCTTTCTTT.

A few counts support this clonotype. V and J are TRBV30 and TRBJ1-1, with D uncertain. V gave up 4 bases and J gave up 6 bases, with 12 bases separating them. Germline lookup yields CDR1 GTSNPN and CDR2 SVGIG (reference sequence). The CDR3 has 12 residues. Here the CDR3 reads CAWNGEGSEAFF. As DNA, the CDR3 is TGTGCCTGGAACGGGGAGGGTTCTGAAGCTTTCTTT.

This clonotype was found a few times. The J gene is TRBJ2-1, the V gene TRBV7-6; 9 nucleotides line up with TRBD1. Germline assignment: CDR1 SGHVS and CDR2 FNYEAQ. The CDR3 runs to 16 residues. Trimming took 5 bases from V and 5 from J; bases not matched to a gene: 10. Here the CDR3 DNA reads TGTGCCAGCAGCCTAAATACAGGGGGCGAGGACAATGAGCAGTTCTTC. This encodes CASSLNTGGEDNEQFF.

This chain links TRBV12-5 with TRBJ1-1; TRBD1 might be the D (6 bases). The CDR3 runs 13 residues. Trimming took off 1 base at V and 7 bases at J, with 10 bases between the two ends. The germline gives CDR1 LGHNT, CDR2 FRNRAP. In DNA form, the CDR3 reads TGTGCTAGTGGTTTGGGGGGGGGCGTTGAAGCTTTCTTT. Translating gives CASGLGGGVEAFF.

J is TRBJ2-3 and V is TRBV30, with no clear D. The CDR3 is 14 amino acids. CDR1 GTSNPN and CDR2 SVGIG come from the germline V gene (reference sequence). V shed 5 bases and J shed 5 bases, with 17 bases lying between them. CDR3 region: CAWEQRSPRDTQYF. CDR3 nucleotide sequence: TGTGCCTGGGAACAGAGGAGCCCGCGAGATACGCAGTATTTT. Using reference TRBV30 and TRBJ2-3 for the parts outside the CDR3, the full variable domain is SQTIHQWPATLVQPVGSPLSLECTVEGTSNPNLYWYRQAAGRGLQLLFYSVGIGQISSEVPQNLSASRPQDRQFILSSKKLLLSDSGFYLCAWEQRSPRDTQYFGPGTRLTVL.

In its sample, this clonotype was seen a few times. As DNA, the CDR3 is TGTGCCAGCAGCTTAGAGTATGGACTAGCACCCTATGAGCAGTTCTTC. It specifies CASSLEYGLAPYEQFF. V is TRBV7-9 and J is TRBJ2-1, with 8 bases matching TRBD2. This CDR3 has 16 residues. The V segment lost 1 base and the J segment 8 bases; nucleotides outside the gene matches: 10. Germline lookup yields CDR1 SEHNR and CDR2 FQNEAQ (reference sequence).

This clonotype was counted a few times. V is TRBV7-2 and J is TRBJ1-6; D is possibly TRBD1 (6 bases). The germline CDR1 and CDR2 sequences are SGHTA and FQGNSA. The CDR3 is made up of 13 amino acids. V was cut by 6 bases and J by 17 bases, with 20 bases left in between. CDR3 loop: CASSPAGQRPVHF. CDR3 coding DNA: TGTGCCAGCAGTCCAGCTGGACAGCGTCCCGTCCACTTT. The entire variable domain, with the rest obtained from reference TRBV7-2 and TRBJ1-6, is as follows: GAGVSQSPSNKVTEKGKDVELRCDPISGHTALYWYRQSLGQGLEFLIYFQGNSAPDKSGLPSDRFSAERTGGSVSTLTIQRTQQEDSAVYLCASSPAGQRPVHFGNGTRLTVT.